The 14 T cell receptor beta chains below all came from one sample that was sequenced in a study of blood T cell repertoires in COVID-19. Sequenced by immunoSEQ multiplex PCR; TCRdb stores in-frame clones only, minus some. The sample consists of a few hundred thousand clones, around 90% of them appearing once. Sequencing was done on a sample of peripheral blood. The source of these receptors is a young man who had recovered from COVID-19.

The genes are TRBV19 and TRBJ1-1, with a weak D call TRBD1 (5 bases). V gave up 7 bases and J gave up 2 bases, with 17 bases separating them. The germline V gene encodes CDR1 LNHDA and CDR2 SQIVND (reference sequence). This CDR3 has 15 amino acids. The CDR3 region is CASTPSGLANTEAFF. The CDR3 coding sequence is TGTGCCAGTACACCCTCAGGGCTTGCTAACACTGAAGCTTTCTTT.

The chain carries TRBV18 and TRBJ1-2; 7 positions match TRBD1. CDR3 length equals 13 residues. Looked up from germline, CDR1 is KGHSH and CDR2 is LQKENI. V lost 3 bases, J lost 8 bases, and 6 bases stayed unmatched. The CDR3 sequence: CASSPGTEGGYTF. The CDR3, as DNA: TGTGCCAGCTCACCGGGGACAGAGGGGGGCTACACCTTC.

V gene TRBV27 combines with J gene TRBJ2-2; TRBD2 agrees at 8 bases. V dropped 3 bases and J dropped 6; count of bases not matched to a gene: 9. Germline loops: CDR1 MNHEY, CDR2 SMNVEV (reference sequence). The CDR3 has 16 amino acids. CDR3 sequence (DNA): TGTGCCAGCAGTTTTTTACTAGCGGTTCACCCCGGGGAGCTGTTTTTT. Amino acid sequence: CASSFLLAVHPGELFF.

This chain connects TRBV28 to TRBJ2-5, with a weak D call TRBD2 (6 bases). CDR3 length: 15 residues. The ends were cut back, 7 bases at V and 2 bases at J, with 17 bases in the middle. Germline V gene lookup returns CDR1 MDHEN and CDR2 SYDVKM. The CDR3 DNA reads as TGTGCCAGCACAGCCGCGGCGGGGCCACAAGAGACCCAGTACTTC. This gives the protein CASTAAAGPQETQYF.

The V and J genes are TRBV5-8 and TRBJ2-7; no reliable D call. Trimming pared 4 bases from V and 0 bases from J, leaving 11 bases between. CDR3 length equals 14 residues. CDR1 and CDR2 from the germline V gene are SGHTS and YDEGEE. The CDR3 DNA follows: TGTGCCAGCAGCCTAGGCAGTAGCTCCTACGAGCAGTACTTC. This sequence encodes CASSLGSSSYEQYF.

This chain joins TRBV19 and TRBJ2-3, with a tentative D call TRBD1 (6 bases). CDR1 and CDR2 (germline): LNHDA, SQIVND (reference sequence). The CDR3 is 16 amino acids. Trimming cost V 4 bases and J 1 base, with 15 bases left between them. CDR3 region: CASSRTAYAGTDTQYF. The CDR3 DNA is TGTGCCAGTAGTAGGACAGCTTATGCTGGCACAGATACGCAGTATTTT.

The rearrangement joins TRBV3-1 (or the pseudogene TRBV3-2) to TRBJ2-7; D is undetermined. Trimming removed 1 base from V and 0 bases from J, with 10 bases in between. The CDR3 totals 15 residues. Germline CDR1 is LGHDT and CDR2 is YNNKEL (reference sequence). Here the CDR3 DNA reads TGTGCCAGCAGCCAAGCCGGTTCAAGCTCCTACGAGCAGTACTTC. Amino acids: CASSQAGSSSYEQYF.

As to this clone: Other DNA sequences of this sample code for an identical CDR3. The rearrangement joins TRBV5-1 to TRBJ2-3; 8 bases line up with TRBD2. Germline loops: CDR1 SGHRS, CDR2 YFSETQ. J was trimmed by 2 bases and V by 0 bases; bases with no gene match: 5. This CDR3 is built from 16 residues. CDR3 nucleotides: TGCGCCAGCAGCTTGGGAGCGGGGGCCCTCACAGATACGCAGTATTTT. This translates into CASSLGAGALTDTQYF.

The J gene is TRBJ1-4, the V gene TRBV27, with D possibly being TRBD1 (6 bases). This CDR3 has 17 residues. Germline CDR1 reads MNHEY; CDR2 reads SMNVEV (reference sequence). V was clipped by 5 bases and J by 4 bases, with 20 bases between them. DNA for the CDR3: TGTGCCAGCAGTCCGGAACCTTACAGGGCCGGTAATGAAAAACTGTTTTTT. It translates to CASSPEPYRAGNEKLFF.

J is TRBJ2-1 and V is TRBV21-1; the table assigns TRBD2, which was not confirmed against the DNA. TRBV21-1 constitutes a pseudogene. CDR3 length equals 18 residues. In DNA form, the CDR3 reads TGTGCCAGCAGCAAAGGTGGGACTAGCGGGAACATCTACAATGAGCAGTTCTTC. Its protein is CASSKGGTSGNIYNEQFF.

The chain carries TRBV13 and TRBJ2-3; 12 bases fit TRBD2. Per the germline V gene, CDR1 is PRHDT and CDR2 is FYEKMQ (reference sequence). With V trimmed by 5 bases and J by 5 bases, 5 bases remained unmatched. The CDR3 loop spans 15 amino acids. The CDR3 protein is CASSPGLAGRDTQYF. The DNA for the CDR3 is TGTGCCAGCAGCCCCGGACTAGCGGGAAGAGATACGCAGTATTTT.

This clone has a handful of counts. The chain is built from TRBV6-5 and TRBJ1-2; 8 bases are a match to TRBD1. J gave up 7 bases and V 7 bases, and 8 bases lay outside the gene matches. From germline, CDR1 is MNHEY and CDR2 SVGAGI. This CDR3 is built from 13 residues. The CDR3 is CASNSDRGGGYTF. The CDR3 nucleotides are TGTGCCAGCAACTCCGACAGGGGTGGTGGCTACACCTTC.

This chain uses TRBV5-1 with TRBJ1-2; D is unclear. CDR1 SGHRS and CDR2 YFSETQ come from the germline V gene. V was cut by 0 bases and J by 4 bases, with 10 bases left in between. CDR3 length: 14 residues. CDR3 sequence reads: CASSLGQEIYGYTF. Here the CDR3 DNA reads TGCGCCAGCAGCTTGGGGCAAGAAATCTATGGCTACACCTTC.

The V call is TRBV7-2, the J call TRBJ1-3; 9 bases agree with TRBD1. Unmatched junction bases numbered 3, after V lost 5 bases and J lost 4 bases. This CDR3 comprises 14 residues. The germline V gene encodes CDR1 SGHTA and CDR2 FQGNSA. The CDR3 DNA reads TGTGCCAGCAGCCCGACAGGGGGGGGAAACACCATATATTTT. This sequence encodes CASSPTGGGNTIYF.